This T cell receptor (beta chain) was captured by sequencing in a study of identical twins. Each CDR3 protein is one row after TCRdb ran MiXCR on the 5' RACE reads. The sample holds over 500,000 distinct CDR3 sequences, about 20% seen once. Findings of the study overall: Twin-shared out-of-frame alpha sequences showed excess low generation probability.

This clonotype turned up a few times. What it binds is unknown. These data also featured in a second study, about T cells expressing NK-cell markers. This second study notes: Sorted CD3+CD56+NKG2C+, CD3+CD56+NKG2C- and CD3+CD56-NKG2C+ T cells supplied TCR beta repertoires. Similarly, these clonotypes led the CD3+CD56-NKG2C+ fraction as well in four donors. Certain NKG2C+ T cell clones were expanded, and their HCMV specificity remained unclear.

The sequence was collected from a woman aged 18-30 years in good health. The sequencing input was CD4+ T cells sorted from blood.

CDR3 DNA: TGCAGTGCTAGAGGACCGAGGAAAGACTACGAGCAGTACTTC. As protein: CSARGPRKDYEQYF. The chain recombines TRBV20-1 with TRBJ2-7; D is unresolved. Germline V gives CDR1 DFQATT, CDR2 SNEGSKA (reference sequence). The CDR3 is made up of 14 amino acids. V lost 1 base, J lost 3 bases, and 13 bases lay in between.